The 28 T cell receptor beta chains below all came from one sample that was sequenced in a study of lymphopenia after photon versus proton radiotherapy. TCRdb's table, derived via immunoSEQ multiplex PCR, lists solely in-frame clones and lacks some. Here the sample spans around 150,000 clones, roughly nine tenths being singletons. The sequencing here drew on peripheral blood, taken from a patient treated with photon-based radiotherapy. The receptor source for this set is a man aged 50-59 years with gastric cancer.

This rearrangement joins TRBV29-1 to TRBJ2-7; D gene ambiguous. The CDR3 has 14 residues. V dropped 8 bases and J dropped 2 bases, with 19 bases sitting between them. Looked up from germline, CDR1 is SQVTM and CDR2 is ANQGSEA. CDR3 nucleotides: TGCAGCCCCATCGTATTGGGGATCGCCTACGAGCAGTACTTC. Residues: CSPIVLGIAYEQYF.

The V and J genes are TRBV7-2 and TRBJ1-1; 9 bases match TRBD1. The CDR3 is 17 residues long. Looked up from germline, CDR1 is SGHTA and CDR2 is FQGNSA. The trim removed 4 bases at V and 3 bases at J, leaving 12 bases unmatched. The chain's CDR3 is CASSSIFPRTGDTEAFF. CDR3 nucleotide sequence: TGTGCCAGCAGCTCCATATTTCCACGGACAGGGGACACTGAAGCTTTCTTT.

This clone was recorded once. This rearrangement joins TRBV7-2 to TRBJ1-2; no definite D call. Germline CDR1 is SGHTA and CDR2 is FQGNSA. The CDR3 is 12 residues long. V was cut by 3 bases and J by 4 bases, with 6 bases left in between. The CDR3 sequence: CASSLDRYGYTF. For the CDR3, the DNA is TGTGCCAGCAGCTTGGACCGCTATGGCTACACCTTC.

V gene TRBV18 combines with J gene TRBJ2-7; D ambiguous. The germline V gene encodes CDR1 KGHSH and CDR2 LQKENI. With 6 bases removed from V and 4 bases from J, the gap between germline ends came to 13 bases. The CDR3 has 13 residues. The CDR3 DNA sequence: TGTGCCAGCTCCTCCGGACCTAAATACGAGCAGTACTTC. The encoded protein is CASSSGPKYEQYF.

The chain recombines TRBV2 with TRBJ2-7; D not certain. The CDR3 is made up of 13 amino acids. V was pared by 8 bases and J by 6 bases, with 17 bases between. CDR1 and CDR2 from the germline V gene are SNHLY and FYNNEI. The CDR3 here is CASRETPPGEQYF. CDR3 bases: TGTGCCAGCCGCGAGACACCGCCCGGCGAGCAGTACTTC.

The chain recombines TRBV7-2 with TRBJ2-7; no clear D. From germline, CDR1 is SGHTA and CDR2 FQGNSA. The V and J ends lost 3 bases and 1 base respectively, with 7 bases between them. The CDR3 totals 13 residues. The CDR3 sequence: CASSFGRSYEQYF. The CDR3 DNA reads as TGTGCCAGCAGCTTCGGCAGGTCCTACGAGCAGTACTTC. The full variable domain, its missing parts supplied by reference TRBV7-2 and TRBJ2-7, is GAGVSQSPSNKVTEKGKDVELRCDPISGHTALYWYRQSLGQGLEFLIYFQGNSAPDKSGLPSDRFSAERTGGSVSTLTIQRTQQEDSAVYLCASSFGRSYEQYFGPGTRLTVT.

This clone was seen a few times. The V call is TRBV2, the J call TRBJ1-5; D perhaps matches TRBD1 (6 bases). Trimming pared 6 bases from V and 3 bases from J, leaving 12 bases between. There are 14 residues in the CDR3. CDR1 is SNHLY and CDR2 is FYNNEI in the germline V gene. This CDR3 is CASRLQGINQPQHF. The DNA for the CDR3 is TGTGCCAGCAGGCTACAGGGAATCAATCAGCCCCAGCATTTT.

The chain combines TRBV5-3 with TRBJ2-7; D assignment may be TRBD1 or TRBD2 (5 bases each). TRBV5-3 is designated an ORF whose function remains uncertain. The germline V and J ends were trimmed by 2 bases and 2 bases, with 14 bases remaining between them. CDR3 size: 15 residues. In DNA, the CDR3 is TGTGCCAGAAGCTTACCGGGACCGATTACCTACGAGCAGTACTTC. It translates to CARSLPGPITYEQYF.

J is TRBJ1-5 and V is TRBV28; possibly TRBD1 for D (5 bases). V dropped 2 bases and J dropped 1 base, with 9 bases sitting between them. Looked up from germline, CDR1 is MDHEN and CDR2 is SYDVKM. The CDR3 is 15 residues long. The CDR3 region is CASSLQGTSNQPQHF. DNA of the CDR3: TGTGCCAGCAGTTTACAGGGTACGAGCAATCAGCCCCAGCATTTT.

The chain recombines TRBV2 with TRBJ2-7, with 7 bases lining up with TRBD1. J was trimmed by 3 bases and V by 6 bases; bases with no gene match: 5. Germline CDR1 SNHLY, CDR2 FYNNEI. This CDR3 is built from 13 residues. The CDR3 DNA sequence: TGTGCCAGCAGCCGACAGGGTGGCTACGAGCAGTACTTC. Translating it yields CASSRQGGYEQYF.

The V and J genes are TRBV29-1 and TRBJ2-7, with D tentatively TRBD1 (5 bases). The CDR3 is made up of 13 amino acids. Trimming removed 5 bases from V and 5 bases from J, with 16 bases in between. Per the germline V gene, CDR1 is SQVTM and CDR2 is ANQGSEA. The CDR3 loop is CSVPTPKGNEQYF. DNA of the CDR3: TGCAGCGTTCCTACTCCTAAGGGGAACGAGCAGTACTTC.

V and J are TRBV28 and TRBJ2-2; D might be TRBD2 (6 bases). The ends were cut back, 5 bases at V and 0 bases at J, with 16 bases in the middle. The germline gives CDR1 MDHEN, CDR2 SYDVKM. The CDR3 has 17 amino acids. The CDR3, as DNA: TGTGCCAGCAGTCCATTAGCGGAGAGGGCGAACACCGGGGAGCTGTTTTTT. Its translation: CASSPLAERANTGELFF. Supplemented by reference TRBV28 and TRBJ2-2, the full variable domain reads DVKVTQSSRYLVKRTGEKVFLECVQDMDHENMFWYRQDPGLGLRLIYFSYDVKMKEKGDIPEGYSVSREKKERFSLILESASTNQTSMYLCASSPLAERANTGELFFGEGSRLTVL.

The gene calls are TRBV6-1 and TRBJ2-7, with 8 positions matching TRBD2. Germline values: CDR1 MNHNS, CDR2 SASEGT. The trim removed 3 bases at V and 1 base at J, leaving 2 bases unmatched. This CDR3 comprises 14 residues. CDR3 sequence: CASSETSASYEQYF. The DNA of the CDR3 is TGTGCCAGCAGTGAGACTAGCGCTTCCTACGAGCAGTACTTC.

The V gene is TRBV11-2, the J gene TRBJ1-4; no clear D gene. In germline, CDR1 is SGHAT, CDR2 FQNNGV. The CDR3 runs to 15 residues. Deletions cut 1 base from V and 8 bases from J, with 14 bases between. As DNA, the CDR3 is TGTGCCAGCAGCTTAGTCGGGGTTTTGGAGGAAAAACTGTTTTTT. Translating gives CASSLVGVLEEKLFF.

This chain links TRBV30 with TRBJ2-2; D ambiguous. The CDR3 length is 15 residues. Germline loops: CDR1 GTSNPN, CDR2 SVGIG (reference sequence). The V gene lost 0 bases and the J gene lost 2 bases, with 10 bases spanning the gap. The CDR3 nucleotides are TGTGCCTGGAGTGTAGGTGCCATAAACACCGGGGAGCTGTTTTTT. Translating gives CAWSVGAINTGELFF. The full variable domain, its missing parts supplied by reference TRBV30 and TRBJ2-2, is SQTIHQWPATLVQPVGSPLSLECTVEGTSNPNLYWYRQAAGRGLQLLFYSVGIGQISSEVPQNLSASRPQDRQFILSSKKLLLSDSGFYLCAWSVGAINTGELFFGEGSRLTVL.

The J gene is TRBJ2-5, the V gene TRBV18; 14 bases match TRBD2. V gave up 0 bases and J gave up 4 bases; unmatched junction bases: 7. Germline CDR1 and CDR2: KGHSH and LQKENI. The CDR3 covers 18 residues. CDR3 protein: CASSPPGLAGVSGETQYF. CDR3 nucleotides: TGTGCCAGCTCACCACCGGGACTAGCGGGAGTCTCGGGAGAGACCCAGTACTTC.

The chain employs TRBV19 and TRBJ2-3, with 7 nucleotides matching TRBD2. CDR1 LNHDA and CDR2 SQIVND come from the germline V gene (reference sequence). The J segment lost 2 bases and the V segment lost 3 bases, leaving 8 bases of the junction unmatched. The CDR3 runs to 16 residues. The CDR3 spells CASSIGVAGFTDTQYF. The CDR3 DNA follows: TGTGCCAGTAGTATTGGGGTAGCGGGCTTCACAGATACGCAGTATTTT. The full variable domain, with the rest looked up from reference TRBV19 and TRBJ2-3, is DGGITQSPKYLFRKEGQNVTLSCEQNLNHDAMYWYRQDPGQGLRLIYYSQIVNDFQKGDIAEGYSVSREKKESFPLTVTSAQKNPTAFYLCASSIGVAGFTDTQYFGPGTRLTVL.

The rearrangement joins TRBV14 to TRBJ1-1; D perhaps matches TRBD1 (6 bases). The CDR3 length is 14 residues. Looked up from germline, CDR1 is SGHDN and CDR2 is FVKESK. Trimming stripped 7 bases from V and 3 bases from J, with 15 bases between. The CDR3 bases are TGTGCCAGCAACAAAGGGGGAGGGGACACTGAAGCTTTCTTT. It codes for CASNKGGGDTEAFF.

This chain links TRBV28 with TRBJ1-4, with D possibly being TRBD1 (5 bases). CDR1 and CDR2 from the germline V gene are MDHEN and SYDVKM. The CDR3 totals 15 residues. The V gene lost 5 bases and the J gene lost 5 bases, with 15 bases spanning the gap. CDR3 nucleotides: TGTGCCAGCAGTAGCTTCGGGACCCTGAATGAAAAACTGTTTTTT. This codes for CASSSFGTLNEKLFF.

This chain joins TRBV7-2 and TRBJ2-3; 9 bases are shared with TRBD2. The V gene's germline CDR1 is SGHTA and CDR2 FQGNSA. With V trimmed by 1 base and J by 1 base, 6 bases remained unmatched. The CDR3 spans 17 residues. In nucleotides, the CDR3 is TGTGCCAGCAGCTTAGTAGCGGGAGTAAGGGGCACAGATACGCAGTATTTT. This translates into CASSLVAGVRGTDTQYF.

The CDR3 protein is CASSLDRGYEKLFF. The CDR3 DNA reads TGTGCCAGCAGTCTCGACAGGGGCTATGAAAAACTGTTTTTT. This chain uses TRBV7-2 with TRBJ1-4; 8 nucleotides line up with TRBD1. There are 14 residues in the CDR3. The V gene's germline CDR1 is SGHTA and CDR2 FQGNSA. J was trimmed by 6 bases and V by 6 bases; bases with no gene match: 6. Complete variable domain (other parts from reference TRBV7-2 and TRBJ1-4): GAGVSQSPSNKVTEKGKDVELRCDPISGHTALYWYRQSLGQGLEFLIYFQGNSAPDKSGLPSDRFSAERTGGSVSTLTIQRTQQEDSAVYLCASSLDRGYEKLFFGSGTQLSVL.

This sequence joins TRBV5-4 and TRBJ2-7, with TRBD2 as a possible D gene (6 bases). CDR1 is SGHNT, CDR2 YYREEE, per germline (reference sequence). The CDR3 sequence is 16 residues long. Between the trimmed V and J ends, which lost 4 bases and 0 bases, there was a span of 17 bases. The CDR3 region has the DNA TGTGCCAGCAGCAGGAGGATGGCGGGGAGCTCCTACGAGCAGTACTTC. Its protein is CASSRRMAGSSYEQYF.

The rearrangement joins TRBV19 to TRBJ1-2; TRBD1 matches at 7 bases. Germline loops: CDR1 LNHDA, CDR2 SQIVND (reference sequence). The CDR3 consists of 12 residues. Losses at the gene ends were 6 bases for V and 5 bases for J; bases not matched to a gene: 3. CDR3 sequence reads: CASRDRLYGYTF. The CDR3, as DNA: TGTGCCAGTAGGGACAGGCTATATGGCTACACCTTC.

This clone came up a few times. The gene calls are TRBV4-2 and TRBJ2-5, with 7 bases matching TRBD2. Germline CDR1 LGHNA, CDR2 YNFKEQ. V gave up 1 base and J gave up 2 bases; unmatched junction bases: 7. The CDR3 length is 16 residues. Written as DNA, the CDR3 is TGTGCCAGCAGCCAAGCCGAGGGCGGGGGACAAGAGACCCAGTACTTC. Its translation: CASSQAEGGGQETQYF.

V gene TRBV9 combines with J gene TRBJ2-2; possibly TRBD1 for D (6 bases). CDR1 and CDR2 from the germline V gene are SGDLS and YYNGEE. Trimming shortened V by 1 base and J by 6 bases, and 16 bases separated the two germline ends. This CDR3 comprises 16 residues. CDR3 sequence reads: CASSVRAGASAGELFF. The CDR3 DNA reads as TGTGCCAGCAGCGTAAGGGCAGGGGCCAGCGCCGGGGAGCTGTTTTTT.

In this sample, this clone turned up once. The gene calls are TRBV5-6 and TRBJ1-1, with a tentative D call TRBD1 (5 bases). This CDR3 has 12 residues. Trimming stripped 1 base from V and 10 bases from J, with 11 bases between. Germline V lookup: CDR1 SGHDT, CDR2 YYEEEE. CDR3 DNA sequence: TGTGCCAGCAGCTTGCTGGGGGGAAGAGCTTTCTTT. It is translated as CASSLLGGRAFF.

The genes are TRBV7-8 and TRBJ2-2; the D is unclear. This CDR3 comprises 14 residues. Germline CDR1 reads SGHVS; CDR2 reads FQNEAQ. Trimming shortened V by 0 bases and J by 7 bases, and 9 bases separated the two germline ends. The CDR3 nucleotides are TGTGCCAGCAGCTTAGCAGGGAAGCACGGGGAGCTGTTTTTT. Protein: CASSLAGKHGELFF.

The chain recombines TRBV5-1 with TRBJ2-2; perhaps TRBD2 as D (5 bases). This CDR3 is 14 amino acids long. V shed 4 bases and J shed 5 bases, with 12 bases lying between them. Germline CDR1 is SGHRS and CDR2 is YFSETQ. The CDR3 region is CASSPPRGTGELFF. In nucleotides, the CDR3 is TGCGCCAGCAGCCCCCCCCGAGGGACCGGGGAGCTGTTTTTT.